This record concerns one T cell receptor (beta chain) sequence. Each participant's cohort was designated according to participant-reported clinical history. The data stem from a study of blood T cell repertoires in COVID-19. Study-level background: Acute and convalescent COVID-19 samples came from the United States, Italy and Spain.

CDR3 length: 15 amino acids. CDR1 and CDR2 (germline): MNHEY, SMNVEV (reference sequence). Trimming at V came to 3 bases and at J to 4 bases, leaving 5 bases not matched to a gene. Original handling: Reference gene primer amplification gave nucleated cell count estimates. Assay: immunoSEQ multiplex PCR; the TCRdb copy retains only in-frame clones and omits some. V, J and clone size are those of that table, while D and trimming were read from the DNA. The top ten clones hold less than 14% of a sample with more than 200,000 clones, nearly 90% of them seen once. The clonotype comes from a young man who had recovered from COVID-19. Sequencing was carried out using PBMCs or T cells enriched from blood (not recorded which). V gene TRBV27 combines with J gene TRBJ2-1, with TRBD2 matching over 8 bases. The CDR3 loop is CASSFGRGGYNEQFF. The CDR3 DNA reads TGTGCCAGCAGTTTCGGGAGGGGAGGTTACAATGAGCAGTTCTTC.